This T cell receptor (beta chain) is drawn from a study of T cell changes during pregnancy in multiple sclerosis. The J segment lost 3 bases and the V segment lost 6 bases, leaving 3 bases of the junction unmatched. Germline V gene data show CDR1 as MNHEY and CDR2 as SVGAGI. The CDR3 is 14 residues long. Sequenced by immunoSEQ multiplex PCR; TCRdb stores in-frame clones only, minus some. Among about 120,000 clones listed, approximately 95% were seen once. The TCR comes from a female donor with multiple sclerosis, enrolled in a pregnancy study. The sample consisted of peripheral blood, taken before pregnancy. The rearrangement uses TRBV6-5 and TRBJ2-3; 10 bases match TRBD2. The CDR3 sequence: CASRPGLATDTQYF. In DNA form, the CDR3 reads TGTGCCAGCAGACCGGGACTAGCGACAGATACGCAGTATTTT.